This T cell receptor beta chain was profiled in a study of blood T cell repertoires in COVID-19 (dated by TCRdb to the early 2020s). For context, the study as a whole: The collaborator samples originated in the United States, Italy and Spain and spanned the acute and convalescent phases of COVID-19. The dataset comprised deeply sampled blood TCRbeta repertoires from subjects exposed to, actively infected with, or recovered from COVID-19. Samples were obtained from the ongoing ImmuneRACE study (first 160 participants) and from approximately 1,200 subjects provided by 6 global collaborators. Nearly every sample came with metadata listing a de-identified subject ID, COVID-19 status, age in years and sex. A freely available public database, intended as a resource for researchers studying the immune response to SARS-CoV-2, is where the repertoires were released. Where HLA class I and class II types were available, the types were taken from metadata supplied by the sample provider, not from assay-based typing. The prospective study material was composed of cDNA or gDNA derived from T cells, B-cell-depleted T cells, or PBMCs.

The immunoSEQ Assay, a bias-controlled multiplex PCR, was used to amplify TCRbeta CDR3 regions from genomic DNA. Under the source paper's analysis protocol: The number of nucleated cells in each sample was estimated by amplification of reference gene primers within the assay. To quantify the absolute abundance of each unique TCRbeta CDR3 rearrangement, sequence reads were collapsed and filtered. For each sample, productive Simpson clonality was calculated as the square root of Simpson's diversity index over productive rearrangements. TCRdb holds this immuneACCESS table with in-frame rearrangements only. Some clones are missing; in checked studies, unresolved V genes explain under half, and the rest has no known cause. The V and J calls and clone size are taken from that table; D and trimming were inferred from the DNA. For this sample the table gives over 200,000 clones, of which more than 75% were detected only once. The ten largest clones capture 1.9% of the sample.

In regard to this clone: Its target antigen remains unknown. One base away there is no much larger clone; base qualities are not given.

Results and caveats for the whole study, not just this receptor: Clinical and demographic metadata were provided uncurated, with the amount varying by source and participant.

Based on the germline V gene, the CDR1 and CDR2 sequences are MDHEN and SYDVKM. Its CDR3 holds 14 amino acids, cysteine through phenylalanine. The entry retains the CDR3 DNA only, 42 bases that are in frame from base 1. V lost 4 bases and J lost 0 bases; the stretch between them is 9 bases long. Whole blood was collected in K2EDTA tubes by collaborating institutions according to the institutions' own protocols. For TCRbeta analysis, collaborator samples were shipped as frozen whole blood, as isolated PBMCs, or as DNA extracted from either sample type. The chain is encoded by TRBV28 joined to TRBJ1-1; the D segment could be TRBD1, given 6 matching bases. The sequenced material came from peripheral blood. The receptor was derived from a man aged 40-49 years with active or convalescent COVID-19. The sequenced DNA is TGTGCCAGCAGTTACAGGGCGATGAACACTGAAGCTTTCTTT. This codes for CASSYRAMNTEAFF.